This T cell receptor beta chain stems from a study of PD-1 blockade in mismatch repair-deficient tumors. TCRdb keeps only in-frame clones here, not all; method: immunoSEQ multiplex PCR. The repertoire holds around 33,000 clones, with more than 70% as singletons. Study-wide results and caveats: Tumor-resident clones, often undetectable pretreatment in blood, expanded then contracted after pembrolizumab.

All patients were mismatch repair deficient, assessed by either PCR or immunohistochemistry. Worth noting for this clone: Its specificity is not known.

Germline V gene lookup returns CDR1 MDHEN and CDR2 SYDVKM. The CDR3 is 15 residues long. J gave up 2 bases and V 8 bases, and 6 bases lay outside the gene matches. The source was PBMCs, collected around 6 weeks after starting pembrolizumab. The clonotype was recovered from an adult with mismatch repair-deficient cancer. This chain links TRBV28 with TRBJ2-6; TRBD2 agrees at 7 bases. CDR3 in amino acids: CASVGGSPGANVLTF. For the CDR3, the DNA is TGTGCCAGCGTAGGCGGGAGCCCTGGGGCCAACGTCCTGACTTTC.